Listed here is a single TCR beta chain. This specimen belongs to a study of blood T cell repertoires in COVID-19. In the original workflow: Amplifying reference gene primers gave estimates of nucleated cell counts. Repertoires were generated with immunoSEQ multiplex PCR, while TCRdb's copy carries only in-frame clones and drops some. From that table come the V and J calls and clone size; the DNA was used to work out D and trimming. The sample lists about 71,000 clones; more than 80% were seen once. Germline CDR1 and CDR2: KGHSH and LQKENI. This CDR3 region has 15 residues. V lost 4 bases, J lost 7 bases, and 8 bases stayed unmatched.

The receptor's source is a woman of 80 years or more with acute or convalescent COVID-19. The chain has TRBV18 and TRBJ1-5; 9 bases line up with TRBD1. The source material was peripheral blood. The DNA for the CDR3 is TGTGCCAGCTCACTGGGACAGGGAATCCAGCAGCCCCAGCATTTT. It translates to CASSLGQGIQQPQHF.